A single sample gave rise to the 28 T cell receptor beta chains below, sequenced in a study of cytomegalovirus exposure and HLA in healthy donors. With 60 Vbeta and 13 Jbeta primers, the PCR was carried out. Data came from immunoSEQ multiplex PCR; TCRdb stores just in-frame clones and leaves some out. The table includes 150,000 to 200,000 clones, roughly 87% detected once. Material for sequencing was PBMCs. These TCRs come from a girl in the first two years of life in good health and CMV-seronegative.

This chain uses TRBV5-4 with TRBJ2-7; maybe TRBD1 (6 bases). This CDR3 spans 13 amino acids. Germline V CDR1 and CDR2: SGHNT, YYREEE (reference sequence). The V gene lost 1 base and the J gene lost 2 bases, with 7 bases spanning the gap. CDR3 residues: CASSLQGPYEQYF. The DNA of the CDR3 is TGTGCCAGCAGCTTGCAGGGGCCCTACGAGCAGTACTTC.

This CDR3 reads CAISEAGGQGARWAGGYTF. CDR3 sequence (DNA): TGTGCCATCAGTGAGGCGGGGGGGCAGGGGGCGCGTTGGGCAGGAGGCTACACCTTC. The V gene is TRBV10-3, the J gene TRBJ1-2; 8 bases fit TRBD1. The CDR3 runs to 19 residues. Germline CDR1 is ENHRY and CDR2 is SYGVKD. Losses at the gene ends were 2 bases for V and 8 bases for J; bases not matched to a gene: 22.

V is TRBV7-9 and J is TRBJ2-3, with D possibly TRBD2 on 5 matching bases. CDR1 and CDR2 (germline): SEHNR, FQNEAQ (reference sequence). This CDR3 has 15 amino acids. Trimming took 3 bases from V and 5 from J, leaving 15 bases between them. The CDR3: CASSLRADIKDTQYF. DNA for the CDR3: TGTGCCAGCAGCTTGCGGGCCGACATAAAAGATACGCAGTATTTT.

The J gene is TRBJ1-1, the V gene TRBV11-2; 8 bases match TRBD1. CDR1 is SGHAT and CDR2 is FQNNGV in the germline V gene. This CDR3 has 14 amino acids. Losses at the gene ends were 5 bases for V and 5 bases for J; bases not matched to a gene: 7. The CDR3 is CASSEQGVRTEAFF. Written as DNA, the CDR3 is TGTGCCAGCAGCGAACAGGGGGTGAGGACTGAAGCTTTCTTT.

The chain has TRBV7-9 and TRBJ2-7, with 9 bases that match TRBD2. Germline V gene sequence: CDR1 SEHNR, CDR2 FQNEAQ (reference sequence). Trimming at V came to 0 bases and at J to 3 bases, leaving 12 bases not matched to a gene. This CDR3 region has 18 residues. The CDR3 loop is CASSLAAGLADNFYEQYF. For the CDR3, the DNA is TGTGCCAGCAGCTTAGCCGCGGGACTAGCCGATAATTTCTACGAGCAGTACTTC.

The chain employs TRBV15 and TRBJ1-2; D possibly corresponds to TRBD1 (6 bases). The V gene lost 0 bases and the J gene lost 5 bases, with 13 bases spanning the gap. The length of the CDR3 is 15 residues. In germline, CDR1 is LNHNV, CDR2 YYDKDF (reference sequence). In DNA form, the CDR3 reads TGTGCCACCAGCAGAGACCCCGACAGGAGTTATGGCTACACCTTC. This gives the protein CATSRDPDRSYGYTF. The complete variable domain, with remaining parts taken from reference TRBV15 and TRBJ1-2, reads DAMVIQNPRYQVTQFGKPVTLSCSQTLNHNVMYWYQQKSSQAPKLLFHYYDKDFNNEADTPDNFQSRRPNTSFCFLDIRSPGLGDTAMYLCATSRDPDRSYGYTFGSGTRLTVV.

The rearrangement links TRBV7-9 to TRBJ2-5, with a weak D call TRBD1 (5 bases). Germline CDR1 reads SEHNR; CDR2 reads FQNEAQ (reference sequence). The CDR3 totals 15 residues. V was trimmed by 1 base and J by 4 bases, leaving 13 bases between them. Here the CDR3 DNA reads TGTGCCAGCAGCTTAGTAGGGGAACCCCCAGAGACCCAGTACTTC. Amino acids: CASSLVGEPPETQYF.

The genes are TRBV6-5 and TRBJ2-5, with TRBD2 identical over 7 bases. Germline V gives CDR1 MNHEY, CDR2 SVGAGI. The CDR3 has 15 amino acids. Unmatched junction bases numbered 3, after V lost 0 bases and J lost 2 bases. The chain's CDR3 is CASSYSFSGQETQYF. Written as DNA, the CDR3 is TGTGCCAGCAGTTACTCATTTAGCGGGCAAGAGACCCAGTACTTC.

The V call is TRBV29-1, the J call TRBJ2-3; D unresolved. Germline loops: CDR1 SQVTM, CDR2 ANQGSEA. The V gene lost 5 bases and the J gene lost 0 bases, with 12 bases spanning the gap. The CDR3 totals 14 residues. CDR3 nucleotide sequence: TGCAGCGTTTACCCGAGAGTTAGCACAGATACGCAGTATTTT. Its protein product is CSVYPRVSTDTQYF.

This clone was counted a single time. The junction departs from the called germline gene at one end, perhaps through a read error. V gene TRBV7-2 combines with J gene TRBJ1-3; possible D gene TRBD1, 6 bases. CDR3 length: 12 residues. Germline V gives CDR1 SGHTA, CDR2 FQGNSA. The CDR3 is CASSLEPPRQAF. CDR3 coding DNA: TGTGCCAGCAGCTTAGAGCCACCTAGACAGGCTTTT. The whole variable domain, remainder taken from reference TRBV7-2 and TRBJ1-3, is GAGVSQSPSNKVTEKGKDVELRCDPISGHTALYWYRQSLGQGLEFLIYFQGNSAPDKSGLPSDRFSAERTGGSVSTLTIQRTQQEDSAVYLCASSLEPPRQAFGEGSWLTVV.

V is TRBV29-1 and J is TRBJ2-1; weak D call: TRBD1 (5 bases). Germline-derived CDR1 and CDR2 are SQVTM and ANQGSEA. The V and J ends lost 4 bases and 6 bases respectively, with 7 bases between them. The CDR3 is 11 residues long. As DNA, the CDR3 is TGCAGCGTTGGGACACCCAATGAGCAGTTCTTC. Amino acids: CSVGTPNEQFF.

This sequence joins TRBV5-4 and TRBJ1-2; 7 positions match TRBD1. The CDR3 runs to 14 residues. CDR1 is SGHNT, CDR2 YYREEE, per germline (reference sequence). V gave up 2 bases and J gave up 4 bases; unmatched junction bases: 5. Here the CDR3 DNA reads TGTGCCAGCAGCTTAATACAGGGGTCCTATGGCTACACCTTC. Amino acids: CASSLIQGSYGYTF. Looking up the rest from reference TRBV5-4 and TRBJ1-2 gives the full variable domain: ETGVTQSPTHLIKTRGQQVTLRCSSQSGHNTVSWYQQALGQGPQFIFQYYREEENGRGNFPPRFSGLQFPNYSSELNVNALELDDSALYLCASSLIQGSYGYTFGSGTRLTVV.

V gene TRBV4-2 combines with J gene TRBJ1-4, with 7 bases aligning to TRBD1. This CDR3 is 13 amino acids long. Germline-derived CDR1 and CDR2 are LGHNA and YNFKEQ. V trimming: 7 bases; J trimming: 7 bases; junction bases outside the gene matches: 6. DNA for the CDR3: TGTGCCAGCACCGCACAGGGGAGTGAAAAACTGTTTTTT. Protein: CASTAQGSEKLFF.

The chain employs TRBV6-5 and TRBJ2-1; no definite D call. V lost 4 bases and J lost 6, with 13 bases in between. Germline values: CDR1 MNHEY, CDR2 SVGAGI. This CDR3 spans 14 amino acids. CDR3 nucleotide sequence: TGTGCCAGCAGTTCTCGAAACTCCCCCAATGAGCAGTTCTTC. Protein sequence: CASSSRNSPNEQFF.

The chain has TRBV6-1 and TRBJ2-7, with 10 bases fitting TRBD2. J lost 6 bases, V lost 6 bases, and 5 bases had no gene match. The CDR3 totals 13 residues. Looked up from germline, CDR1 is MNHNS and CDR2 is SASEGT. The CDR3 spells CASRTGLATEQYF. The CDR3 DNA sequence: TGTGCCAGCAGGACGGGACTAGCGACCGAGCAGTACTTC.

The gene calls are TRBV4-2 and TRBJ2-7, with 7 bases matching TRBD1. Germline V gene sequence: CDR1 LGHNA, CDR2 YNFKEQ. The CDR3 contains 13 residues. V lost 4 bases, J lost 5 bases, and 5 bases stayed unmatched. CDR3 sequence reads: CASSRGDRNEQYF. For the CDR3, the DNA is TGTGCCAGCAGCCGAGGGGACAGAAACGAGCAGTACTTC.

The table lists this clone with a count of one. The chain carries TRBV27 and TRBJ2-7, with 9 nucleotides matching TRBD2. CDR1 and CDR2 (germline): MNHEY, SMNVEV (reference sequence). The CDR3 length is 16 residues. V dropped 3 bases and J dropped 6; count of bases not matched to a gene: 12. The CDR3 coding sequence is TGTGCCAGCAGTTTCGCTCCGGCTAGCGGGACTGGCGAGCAGTACTTC. This sequence encodes CASSFAPASGTGEQYF.

The V gene is TRBV14, the J gene TRBJ2-1; TRBD2 matches 9 bases. Per germline, CDR1 SGHDN and CDR2 FVKESK. V lost 4 bases and J lost 1; bases outside the gene matches: 11. This CDR3 has 18 amino acids. CDR3 DNA sequence: TGTGCCAGCAGCCTTGAAGACCCTAGCGGGGAGTCCTACAATGAGCAGTTCTTC. Translated, it gives CASSLEDPSGESYNEQFF.

The V gene is TRBV7-6, the J gene TRBJ2-1, with 11 bases that match TRBD2. V gave up 3 bases and J gave up 8 bases; unmatched junction bases: 9. The CDR3 totals 16 residues. CDR1 and CDR2 from the germline V gene are SGHVS and FNYEAQ. CDR3 DNA: TGTGCCAGCAGCTTTGGTACTAGCGGGAGTAGGCATGAGCAGTTCTTC. It translates to CASSFGTSGSRHEQFF. Combining the CDR3 with reference TRBV7-6 and TRBJ2-1 gives the whole variable domain GAGVSQSPRYKVTKRGQDVALRCDPISGHVSLYWYRQALGQGPEFLTYFNYEAQQDKSGLPNDRFSAERPEGSISTLTIQRTEQRDSAMYRCASSFGTSGSRHEQFFGPGTRLTVL.

This clone was seen only once. The chain recombines TRBV30 with TRBJ1-1; 8 bases fit TRBD1. The CDR3 sequence is 14 residues long. After removal of 0 bases from V and 6 bases from J, the junction contained 6 bases not matched to a gene. The germline V gene encodes CDR1 GTSNPN and CDR2 SVGIG (reference sequence). CDR3 nucleotides: TGTGCCTGGAGTGTCGGACAGGGAGGGGCTGAAGCTTTCTTT. This gives the protein CAWSVGQGGAEAFF.

This clone has only one observation. This chain uses TRBV7-3 with TRBJ2-1; 10 bases are shared with TRBD2. In germline, CDR1 is SGHTA, CDR2 FQGTGA. This CDR3 is 18 amino acids long. V was pared by 5 bases and J by 4 bases, with 14 bases of the junction left unmatched. The DNA for the CDR3 is TGTGCCAGCAGCCCAACTAGCGGGATGGGGGTGGATTACAATGAGCAGTTCTTC. Protein product: CASSPTSGMGVDYNEQFF.

The chain joins TRBV5-1 to TRBJ2-5; 9 nucleotides match TRBD2. V shed 3 bases, J shed 3 bases, and the junction held 12 bases outside the gene matches. Germline CDR1 reads SGHRS; CDR2 reads YFSETQ. This CDR3 is built from 17 residues. The CDR3 bases are TGCGCCAGCAGCTCTGGGGTAGCGGGGGTCCTAAAAGAGACCCAGTACTTC. The encoded protein is CASSSGVAGVLKETQYF.

The rearrangement joins TRBV7-2 to TRBJ2-3; 9 bases align to TRBD2. After removal of 5 bases from V and 1 base from J, the junction contained 4 bases not matched to a gene. Germline values: CDR1 SGHTA, CDR2 FQGNSA. This CDR3 contains 15 residues. The CDR3: CASSPWTSGTDTQYF. The CDR3 DNA is TGTGCCAGCAGCCCATGGACTAGCGGCACAGATACGCAGTATTTT.

The chain has TRBV2 and TRBJ1-5, with D uncertain. V lost 4 bases and J lost 4, with 8 bases in between. Germline values: CDR1 SNHLY, CDR2 FYNNEI. The CDR3 length is 13 residues. The CDR3 DNA sequence: TGTGCCAGCAGTGCAGACACTAATCAGCCCCAGCATTTT. This sequence encodes CASSADTNQPQHF.

The chain links TRBV12-5 to TRBJ2-1; D perhaps matches TRBD2 (6 bases). Per germline, CDR1 LGHNT and CDR2 FRNRAP. Trimming left V 6 bases short and J 0 bases short, with 12 bases between. The length of the CDR3 is 15 residues. The chain's CDR3 is CASGRDSSSYNEQFF. CDR3 coding DNA: TGTGCTAGTGGACGGGACTCCAGCTCCTACAATGAGCAGTTCTTC. The full variable domain, rest sourced from reference TRBV12-5 and TRBJ2-1, is DARVTQTPRHKVTEMGQEVTMRCQPILGHNTVFWYRQTMMQGLELLAYFRNRAPLDDSGMPKDRFSAEMPDATLATLKIQPSEPRDSAVYFCASGRDSSSYNEQFFGPGTRLTVL.

This sequence joins TRBV5-4 and TRBJ2-3; 7 nucleotides align to TRBD2. V shed 6 bases, J shed 1 base, and the junction held 14 bases outside the gene matches. Germline V gene data show CDR1 as SGHNT and CDR2 as YYREEE (reference sequence). The CDR3 sequence is 17 residues long. CDR3 amino acids: CASTPDGLAVGTDTQYF. DNA of the CDR3: TGTGCCAGCACCCCCGACGGGCTAGCGGTAGGCACAGATACGCAGTATTTT.

The chain links TRBV2 to TRBJ2-5; 7 nucleotides align to TRBD2. This CDR3 is built from 14 residues. CDR1 is SNHLY and CDR2 is FYNNEI in the germline V gene. V shed 5 bases, J shed 5 bases, and the junction held 8 bases outside the gene matches. The CDR3 loop is CASSFPTSRETQYF. The CDR3 DNA is TGTGCCAGCAGTTTTCCGACTAGCCGGGAGACCCAGTACTTC.

The chain links TRBV7-8 to TRBJ2-5; D is perhaps TRBD2 (6 bases). The V and J ends lost 5 bases and 1 base respectively, with 14 bases between them. The CDR3 is made up of 15 amino acids. Germline V gene sequence: CDR1 SGHVS, CDR2 FQNEAQ. The CDR3 DNA reads as TGTGCCAGCAGCCACGCTTGGGGGGTCCAAGAGACCCAGTACTTC. It yields the protein CASSHAWGVQETQYF.